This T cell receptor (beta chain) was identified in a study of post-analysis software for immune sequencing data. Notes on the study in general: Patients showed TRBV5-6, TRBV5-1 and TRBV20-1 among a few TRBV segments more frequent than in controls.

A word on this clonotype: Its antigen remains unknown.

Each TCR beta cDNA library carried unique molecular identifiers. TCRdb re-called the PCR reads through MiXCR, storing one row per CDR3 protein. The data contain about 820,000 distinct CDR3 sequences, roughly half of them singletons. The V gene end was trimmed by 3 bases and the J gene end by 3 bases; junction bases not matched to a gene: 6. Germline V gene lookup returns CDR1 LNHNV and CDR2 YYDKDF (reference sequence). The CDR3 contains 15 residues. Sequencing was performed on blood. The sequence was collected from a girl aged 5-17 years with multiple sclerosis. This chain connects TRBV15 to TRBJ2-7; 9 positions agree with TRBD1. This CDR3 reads CATSSPGTGRYEQYF. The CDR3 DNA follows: TGTGCCACCAGCAGCCCCGGGACAGGGCGCTACGAGCAGTACTTC.